One sample yielded the 11 T cell receptor beta chains listed below, sequenced in a study of control samples from healthy donors and cancer patients. Clones were sequenced by immunoSEQ multiplex PCR, and TCRdb holds only the in-frame ones, with some missing. The data show some 160,000 clones, about 90% seen once. The sample was blood. The receptor source for this set is a woman in her twenties or thirties in good health.

This clone has just one count. The V gene is TRBV28, the J gene TRBJ1-4, with TRBD1 identical over 7 bases. Trimming removed 5 bases from V and 0 bases from J; junction bases left unmatched: 6. The CDR3 runs to 16 residues. Germline loops: CDR1 MDHEN, CDR2 SYDVKM. The CDR3 sequence is CASSDSQGATNEKLFF. CDR3 in DNA: TGTGCCAGCAGTGACTCCCAGGGGGCAACTAATGAAAAACTGTTTTTT.

The genes are TRBV24-1 and TRBJ2-2; 11 bases align to TRBD2. Germline V CDR1 and CDR2: KGHDR, SFDVKD. V lost 4 bases to trimming and J lost 1 base; unmatched junction nucleotides: 4. The CDR3 length is 17 residues. The DNA of the CDR3 is TGTGCCACCAGTGAAACTAGCGGGAGAAAGAACACCGGGGAGCTGTTTTTT. Its translation: CATSETSGRKNTGELFF.

About this clone itself: Other DNA sequences of this sample code for an identical CDR3. This chain joins TRBV9 and TRBJ1-1; D unresolved. The germline V gene encodes CDR1 SGDLS and CDR2 YYNGEE. CDR3 length: 12 amino acids. V shed 3 bases and J shed 5 bases, with 8 bases lying between them. The CDR3, as DNA: TGTGCCAGCAGCGGCTTGGGGACTGAAGCTTTCTTT. This codes for CASSGLGTEAFF.

The chain couples TRBV10-1 to TRBJ1-1; TRBD1 matches at 7 bases. Per the germline V gene, CDR1 is WNHNN and CDR2 is SYGVQD (reference sequence). J gave up 5 bases and V 0 bases, and 6 bases lay outside the gene matches. This CDR3 region has 15 residues. The CDR3 sequence: CASSESTAGGTEAFF. CDR3 DNA sequence: TGCGCCAGCAGTGAGTCAACGGCAGGGGGGACTGAAGCTTTCTTT.

This clone occurred once. V gene TRBV7-2 combines with J gene TRBJ2-1; 10 bases fit TRBD2. V dropped 4 bases and J dropped 6; count of bases not matched to a gene: 12. The CDR3 consists of 17 residues. The germline V gene encodes CDR1 SGHTA and CDR2 FQGNSA. This CDR3 reads CASSSAWVAGGSNEQFF. The DNA for the CDR3 is TGTGCCAGCAGCTCCGCTTGGGTAGCGGGAGGTAGCAATGAGCAGTTCTTC.

The rearrangement uses TRBV5-4 and TRBJ2-1, with D unresolved. Trimming shortened V by 4 bases and J by 9 bases, and 14 bases separated the two germline ends. The CDR3 sequence is 13 residues long. The germline CDR1 and CDR2 sequences are SGHNT and YYREEE (reference sequence). CDR3 region: CASSRRTELEQFF. The CDR3 coding sequence is TGTGCCAGCAGCCGACGTACGGAGCTTGAGCAGTTCTTC.

The J gene is TRBJ1-5, the V gene TRBV5-4; D is undetermined. Trimming took 2 bases from V and 4 from J, leaving 7 bases between them. The CDR3 runs 13 residues. In germline, CDR1 is SGHNT, CDR2 YYREEE (reference sequence). The CDR3 loop reads CASSFGRNQPQHF. CDR3 sequence (DNA): TGTGCCAGCAGCTTCGGTAGGAATCAGCCCCAGCATTTT.

The count of this clone is one. This chain uses TRBV13 with TRBJ2-1, with D maybe TRBD1 (6 bases). This CDR3 comprises 15 residues. Germline loops: CDR1 PRHDT, CDR2 FYEKMQ (reference sequence). V was trimmed by 0 bases and J by 4 bases, leaving 10 bases between them. The CDR3 DNA reads TGTGCCAGCAGCTTAGGGACAGGCCTTTACAATGAGCAGTTCTTC. Translation: CASSLGTGLYNEQFF.

The chain combines TRBV19 with TRBJ1-1, with D possibly matching TRBD1 (5 bases). This CDR3 has 14 amino acids. Trimming shortened V by 7 bases and J by 4 bases, and 16 bases separated the two germline ends. Germline values: CDR1 LNHDA, CDR2 SQIVND (reference sequence). CDR3 in DNA: TGTGCCAGTACCCTCGGGACGTATCCCACTGAAGCTTTCTTT. This translates into CASTLGTYPTEAFF.

This clone turned up a few times. The rearrangement uses TRBV7-9 and TRBJ2-3, with 8 bases matching TRBD2. Germline assignment: CDR1 SEHNR and CDR2 FQNEAQ (reference sequence). V lost 10 bases and J lost 3; bases outside the gene matches: 3. The CDR3 loop spans 12 amino acids. The chain's CDR3 is CAIGGETDTQYF. The CDR3 DNA reads TGTGCCATCGGGGGGGAGACAGATACGCAGTATTTT.

The J gene is TRBJ1-2, the V gene TRBV27, with TRBD1 matching over 7 bases. Looked up from germline, CDR1 is MNHEY and CDR2 is SMNVEV (reference sequence). V gave up 6 bases and J gave up 7 bases; unmatched junction bases: 17. The CDR3 runs to 16 residues. CDR3 DNA: TGTGCCAGCAGCCTACCGGAGGCCAGGGGGGAGATTGGCTACACCTTC. Protein product: CASSLPEARGEIGYTF.